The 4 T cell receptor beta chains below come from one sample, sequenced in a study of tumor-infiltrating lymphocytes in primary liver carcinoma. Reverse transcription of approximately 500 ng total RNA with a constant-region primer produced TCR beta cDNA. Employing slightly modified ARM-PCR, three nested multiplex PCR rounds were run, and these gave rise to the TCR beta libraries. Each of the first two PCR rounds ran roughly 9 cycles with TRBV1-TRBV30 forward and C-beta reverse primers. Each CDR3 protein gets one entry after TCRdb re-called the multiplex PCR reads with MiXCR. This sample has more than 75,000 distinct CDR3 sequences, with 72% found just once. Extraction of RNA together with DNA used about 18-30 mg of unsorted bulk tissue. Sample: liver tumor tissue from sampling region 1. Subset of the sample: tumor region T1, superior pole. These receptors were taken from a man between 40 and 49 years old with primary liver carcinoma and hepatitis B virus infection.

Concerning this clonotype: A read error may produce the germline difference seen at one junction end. CDR3 nucleotide sequence: TGTACCAGCAGCCAAGGACTGGGGGTATACAATGAGCAGTTTTTC. Translating it yields CTSSQGLGVYNEQFF. The rearrangement links TRBV4-2 to TRBJ2-1; D possibly uses TRBD1 or TRBD2 (5 bases each). The germline gives CDR1 LGHNA, CDR2 YNFKEQ. This CDR3 has 15 amino acids.

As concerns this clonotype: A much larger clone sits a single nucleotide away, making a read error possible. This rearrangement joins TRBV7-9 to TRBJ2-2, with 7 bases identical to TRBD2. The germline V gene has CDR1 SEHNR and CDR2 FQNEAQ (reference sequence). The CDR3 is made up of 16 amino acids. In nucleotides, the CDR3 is TGTGCCAGCAGCCCCCCTAGCGGATTTTCGGCCGGGGAGCTGCTTTTT. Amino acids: CASSPPSGFSAGELLF.

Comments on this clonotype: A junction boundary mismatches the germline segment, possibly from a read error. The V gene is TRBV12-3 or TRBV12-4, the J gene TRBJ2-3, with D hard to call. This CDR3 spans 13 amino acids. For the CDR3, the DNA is TGTGTCAGCACTTTATTCTCGGCAGTTACGCAGTATTTT. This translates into CVSTLFSAVTQYF.

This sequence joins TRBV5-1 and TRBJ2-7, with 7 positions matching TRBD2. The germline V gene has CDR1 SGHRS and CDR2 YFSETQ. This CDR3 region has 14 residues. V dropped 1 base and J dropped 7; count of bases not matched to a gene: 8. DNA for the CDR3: TGCGCCAGCAGCTTGCAACCTACTAGCGTGGAGCAGTACTTC. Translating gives CASSLQPTSVEQYF.